This T cell receptor beta chain was obtained from a study of technical replicates of blood from several donors. Sequencing was performed with immunoSEQ multiplex PCR; in TCRdb, only in-frame clones are kept and a portion is missing. The data show 73,000 or so clones, with 75% to 95% seen just once and just under 0.25% held by the top ten. The V gene's germline CDR1 is MDHEN and CDR2 SYDVKM. CDR3 size: 15 residues. Losses at the gene ends were 3 bases for V and 4 bases for J; bases not matched to a gene: 7. Material: T cells isolated from PBMCs. This clonotype originated in a human donor in good health. The chain combines TRBV28 with TRBJ1-2; 8 bases align to TRBD1. The DNA of the CDR3 is TGTGCCAGCAGTTTGGCAGGGGGCGTAGGCTATGGCTACACCTTC. Protein: CASSLAGGVGYGYTF.